Reported below is one TCR beta chain. Its antigen remains unknown. The data belong to a study of CD8 T cells in ankylosing spondylitis. For TCR beta, libraries came from quantitative 5'-RACE with molecular barcodes. TCRdb used MiXCR to reprocess the 5' RACE reads, holding one entry per CDR3 protein. The table includes under 550,000 distinct CDR3 sequences, roughly 27% detected once. CDR1 SGHRS and CDR2 YFSETQ come from the germline V gene. The CDR3 totals 14 residues. J lost 6 bases, V lost 7 bases, and 9 bases had no gene match. Study-wide results and limits: Past studies reported some motif variants in reactive arthritis synovial fluid and blood. Relatively scarce in peripheral blood, disease-linked clones were CD8+. One TCR beta motif, made up of 7 or 8 highly homologous variants, appeared characteristic of ankylosing spondylitis blood. Researchers reportedly found disease-linked clones significantly enriched in matched ankylosing spondylitis synovial fluid.

Sample: blood, either unsorted or a sorted T cell fraction (not recorded which). V and J are TRBV5-1 and TRBJ1-1; 10 positions agree with TRBD1. The TCR was taken from a male donor with ankylosing spondylitis. Here the CDR3 DNA reads TGCGCCAGCGGGGGCTCGGGACAGGGGTCTGAAGCTTTCTTT. Encoded protein: CASGGSGQGSEAFF.